This T cell receptor beta chain was obtained from a study of control samples from healthy donors and cancer patients. Sequenced by immunoSEQ multiplex PCR; TCRdb stores in-frame clones only, minus some. The data hold over 120,000 clones, with 80% to 95% observed a single time. The sequenced material came from blood. This sequence originates from a man aged 30 to 45 in good health.

CDR3 DNA sequence: TGTGCCAGCAGCTTGGGGGGCGGACAGAACACTGAAGCTTTCTTT. The encoded protein is CASSLGGGQNTEAFF. The rearrangement links TRBV5-4 to TRBJ1-1, with D possibly matching TRBD1 (5 bases). The germline V gene encodes CDR1 SGHNT and CDR2 YYREEE (reference sequence). Trimming shortened V by 0 bases and J by 1 base, and 10 bases separated the two germline ends. The CDR3 totals 15 residues.